The source of this TCR beta chain is a study of shared clonotypes between healthy human individuals. Study overall: Donors consisted of a couple of women and a few men between 18 and 49. Whole-study results and caveats: Inspection by rarefaction showed sorted-subset sequencing to be incomplete despite large depth. Non-shared clonotypes showed lower generation probabilities than clonotypes common to all four donors.

Comment on this clone: Its antigen is currently unknown.

Researchers partitioned CD4+ cells into CD45RA+ naive and CD45RA-negative memory subsets. Germline CDR1 and CDR2: GTSNPN and SVGIG (reference sequence). The CDR3 is 14 amino acids. V lost 2 bases to trimming and J lost 5 bases; unmatched junction nucleotides: 6. Libraries were prepared by immunoSEQ multiplex PCR; TCRdb keeps only in-frame clonotypes and omits some of them. The data show about 960,000 clones, with more than 75% seen just once and over 1.3% held by the top ten. Sequencing input: memory CD4+ T cells sorted from blood. Subset here: CD45RA-negative fraction. J is TRBJ2-5 and V is TRBV30; 9 bases match TRBD2. The TCR was taken from a man younger than 30 in good health. Here the CDR3 reads CAWSSGLAIETQYF. In DNA form, the CDR3 reads TGTGCCTGGAGTTCCGGACTAGCGATTGAGACCCAGTACTTC.